Listed below are T cell receptor beta chains from one sample, sequenced in a study of OX40 agonist ivuxolimab in advanced cancers. Clones were read by immunoSEQ multiplex PCR, and TCRdb kept only the in-frame ones, dropping some. The sample has about 48,000 clones, around 89% seen once; the top ten hold about 28%. Sample: CD4+ or CD8+ T cells sorted from blood, taken in a trial of the OX40 agonist ivuxolimab. These receptors originate from an adult with an advanced solid tumor such as melanoma, head and neck, liver or kidney cancer. Both conserved end residues are part of each CDR3. A D gene is named only where the DNA matches it firmly. Size is omitted from some rows. Given values are once, few, many or a class for expanded clones.

v_gene: TRBV19; j_gene: TRBJ1-5; d_gene: -; abundance: -; CDR3aa: CASSIMTRGANQPQHF; CDR3nt: TGTGCCAGTAGTATAATGACCCGCGGGGCCAATCAGCCCCAGCATTTT
v_gene: TRBV19; j_gene: TRBJ2-2; d_gene: -; abundance: once; CDR3aa: CASSAGGPGELFF; CDR3nt: TGTGCCAGTAGTGCCGGGGGGCCCGGGGAGCTGTTTTTT
v_gene: TRBV6-8; j_gene: TRBJ1-2; d_gene: -; abundance: -; CDR3aa: CASIRSGIYGYTF; CDR3nt: TGTGCCAGCATCCGATCGGGGATCTATGGCTACACCTTC
v_gene: TRBV5-1; j_gene: TRBJ2-3; d_gene: -; abundance: -; CDR3aa: CASRAGPTDTQYF; CDR3nt: TGCGCCAGCAGGGCCGGGCCCACAGATACGCAGTATTTT
v_gene: TRBV14; j_gene: TRBJ2-1; d_gene: -; abundance: -; CDR3aa: CASSLGLTVGNEQFF; CDR3nt: TGTGCCAGCAGCCTCGGACTCACGGTCGGGAATGAGCAGTTCTTC
v_gene: TRBV30; j_gene: TRBJ1-5; d_gene: -; abundance: -; CDR3aa: CAWIRVNQPQHF; CDR3nt: TGTGCCTGGATCAGGGTCAATCAGCCCCAGCATTTT
v_gene: TRBV9; j_gene: TRBJ2-3; d_gene: -; abundance: -; CDR3aa: CASSPDGGGTASQYF; CDR3nt: TGTGCCAGCAGCCCCGACGGTGGTGGGACCGCCTCACAGTATTTT
v_gene: TRBV6-5; j_gene: TRBJ1-3; d_gene: -; abundance: few; CDR3aa: CASSPSGVGNTIYF; CDR3nt: TGTGCCAGCAGTCCATCAGGGGTAGGAAACACCATATATTTT
v_gene: TRBV11-3; j_gene: TRBJ1-3; d_gene: TRBD1; abundance: -; CDR3aa: CASSLGGTGVSGNTIYF; CDR3nt: TGTGCCAGCAGCTTAGGAGGGACAGGAGTATCTGGAAACACCATATATTTT
v_gene: TRBV6-5; j_gene: TRBJ1-5; d_gene: -; abundance: -; CDR3aa: CASSSGFGQPQHF; CDR3nt: TGTGCCAGCAGTTCCGGGTTCGGTCAGCCCCAGCATTTT
v_gene: TRBV7-2; j_gene: TRBJ2-1; d_gene: -; abundance: -; CDR3aa: CASSFWGAIGVNEQFF; CDR3nt: TGTGCCAGCAGCTTCTGGGGGGCGATTGGGGTCAATGAGCAGTTCTTC
v_gene: TRBV27; j_gene: TRBJ2-7; d_gene: -; abundance: -; CDR3aa: CASSLSPAYEQYF; CDR3nt: TGTGCCAGCAGTTTATCCCCGGCCTACGAGCAGTACTTC
v_gene: TRBV27; j_gene: TRBJ1-2; d_gene: -; abundance: -; CDR3aa: CASRRTLLGGYTF; CDR3nt: TGTGCCAGCAGGAGGACGTTGTTGGGAGGCTACACCTTC
v_gene: TRBV12-5; j_gene: TRBJ1-1; d_gene: TRBD1; abundance: -; CDR3aa: CASGGWAGGLKDTEAFF; CDR3nt: TGTGCTAGTGGAGGGTGGGCAGGGGGTCTGAAGGACACTGAAGCTTTCTTT
v_gene: TRBV5-6; j_gene: TRBJ1-2; d_gene: -; abundance: -; CDR3aa: CASSAPGRRWIGYGYTF; CDR3nt: TGTGCCAGCAGCGCCCCGGGGCGTAGGTGGATTGGCTATGGCTACACCTTC
v_gene: TRBV5-1; j_gene: TRBJ2-2; d_gene: TRBD2; abundance: -; CDR3aa: CASSLVRGQGLAVDTGELFF; CDR3nt: TGCGCCAGCAGCTTGGTCAGGGGGCAAGGACTAGCGGTAGACACCGGGGAGCTGTTTTTT
v_gene: TRBV5-8; j_gene: TRBJ2-1; d_gene: TRBD2; abundance: -; CDR3aa: CASSYPAGVNYNEQFF; CDR3nt: TGTGCCAGCAGCTATCCGGCGGGGGTAAACTACAATGAGCAGTTCTTC
v_gene: TRBV6-6; j_gene: TRBJ1-1; d_gene: -; abundance: -; CDR3aa: CASSYSGGGYTEAFF; CDR3nt: TGTGCCAGCAGTTACTCGGGGGGAGGCTACACTGAAGCTTTCTTT
v_gene: TRBV5-1; j_gene: TRBJ1-1; d_gene: TRBD1; abundance: -; CDR3aa: CASRLGQGTRGNTEAFF; CDR3nt: TGCGCCAGCAGATTGGGACAGGGGACGCGAGGGAACACTGAAGCTTTCTTT
v_gene: TRBV28; j_gene: TRBJ1-5; d_gene: -; abundance: -; CDR3aa: CASSSTGDSNQPQHF; CDR3nt: TGTGCCAGCAGTTCGACGGGAGATAGCAATCAGCCCCAGCATTTT
v_gene: TRBV6-5; j_gene: TRBJ2-2; d_gene: -; abundance: -; CDR3aa: CASMYGTVNTGELFF; CDR3nt: TGTGCCAGCATGTACGGGACGGTGAACACCGGGGAGCTGTTTTTT
v_gene: TRBV14; j_gene: TRBJ1-2; d_gene: TRBD1; abundance: -; CDR3aa: CASSPYRGQGYTF; CDR3nt: TGTGCCAGCAGCCCCTACAGGGGGCAAGGCTACACCTTC
v_gene: TRBV6-5; j_gene: TRBJ1-1; d_gene: TRBD1; abundance: -; CDR3aa: CASSYSEGGAFPEAFF; CDR3nt: TGTGCCAGCAGTTACTCAGAAGGGGGCGCGTTCCCTGAAGCTTTCTTT
v_gene: TRBV11-3; j_gene: TRBJ2-7; d_gene: TRBD1; abundance: -; CDR3aa: CASSSRDSWEQYF; CDR3nt: TGTGCCAGCAGCTCCCGGGACAGTTGGGAGCAGTACTTC
v_gene: TRBV27; j_gene: TRBJ1-1; d_gene: TRBD1; abundance: -; CDR3aa: CASRDRGQVEAFF; CDR3nt: TGTGCCAGCAGGGACAGGGGGCAGGTTGAAGCTTTCTTT
v_gene: TRBV5-1; j_gene: TRBJ2-1; d_gene: -; abundance: -; CDR3aa: CASSLDGYNEQFF; CDR3nt: TGCGCCAGCAGCTTGGACGGCTACAATGAGCAGTTCTTC
v_gene: TRBV5-1; j_gene: TRBJ1-2; d_gene: -; abundance: -; CDR3aa: CASSSAGGNYGYTF; CDR3nt: TGCGCCAGCAGCTCCGCTGGGGGTAACTATGGCTACACCTTC
v_gene: TRBV9; j_gene: TRBJ2-1; d_gene: TRBD2; abundance: -; CDR3aa: CASSVVAGGTSGRNEQFF; CDR3nt: TGTGCCAGCAGCGTAGTCGCGGGAGGGACTAGCGGGAGAAATGAGCAGTTCTTC
v_gene: TRBV7-9; j_gene: TRBJ2-1; d_gene: -; abundance: -; CDR3aa: CASSWGDEQFF; CDR3nt: TGTGCCAGTTCCTGGGGGGATGAGCAGTTCTTC
v_gene: TRBV7-9; j_gene: TRBJ1-1; d_gene: -; abundance: -; CDR3aa: CASSLEQGNTEAFF; CDR3nt: TGTGCCAGCAGCTTAGAACAGGGTAACACTGAAGCTTTCTTT
v_gene: TRBV7-2; j_gene: TRBJ1-1; d_gene: -; abundance: -; CDR3aa: CASSSMGSEAFF; CDR3nt: TGTGCCAGCAGTTCCATGGGTTCTGAAGCTTTCTTT
v_gene: TRBV30; j_gene: TRBJ2-7; d_gene: -; abundance: -; CDR3aa: CAWSVGDAYEQYF; CDR3nt: TGTGCCTGGAGTGTAGGGGATGCCTACGAGCAGTACTTC
v_gene: TRBV4-1; j_gene: TRBJ2-7; d_gene: -; abundance: once; CDR3aa: CASSRTATYEQYF; CDR3nt: TGCGCCAGCAGCCGCACAGCTACCTACGAGCAGTACTTC
v_gene: TRBV30; j_gene: TRBJ2-1; d_gene: -; abundance: -; CDR3aa: CAWSMGNSYNEQFF; CDR3nt: TGTGCCTGGAGTATGGGCAACTCCTACAATGAGCAGTTCTTC
v_gene: TRBV30; j_gene: TRBJ2-3; d_gene: -; abundance: -; CDR3aa: CAWSLGAGATDTQYF; CDR3nt: TGTGCCTGGAGTTTGGGGGCGGGAGCTACAGATACGCAGTATTTT
v_gene: TRBV7-9; j_gene: TRBJ2-7; d_gene: -; abundance: once; CDR3aa: CASGLNVQQYF; CDR3nt: TGTGCCAGCGGCCTCAATGTCCAGCAGTACTTC
v_gene: TRBV7-9; j_gene: TRBJ2-3; d_gene: -; abundance: -; CDR3aa: CASSGGGPPVDTQYF; CDR3nt: TGTGCCAGCAGCGGGGGGGGCCCGCCGGTAGATACGCAGTATTTT
v_gene: TRBV19; j_gene: TRBJ1-5; d_gene: -; abundance: few; CDR3aa: CASSLVSQNNQPQHF; CDR3nt: TGTGCCAGTAGTTTGGTTTCGCAAAATAATCAGCCCCAGCATTTT
v_gene: TRBV7-9; j_gene: TRBJ2-3; d_gene: -; abundance: -; CDR3aa: CASSVTQQTQYF; CDR3nt: TGTGCCAGCAGCGTGACCCAACAGACGCAGTATTTT
v_gene: TRBV5-1; j_gene: TRBJ2-1; d_gene: TRBD1; abundance: -; CDR3aa: CASSLHRDRLYNEQFF; CDR3nt: TGCGCCAGCAGCTTACACCGGGACAGACTATACAATGAGCAGTTCTTC
v_gene: TRBV29-1; j_gene: TRBJ2-1; d_gene: TRBD2; abundance: -; CDR3aa: CSVEERGLIRSEFF; CDR3nt: TGCAGCGTTGAAGAAAGGGGACTAATACGTTCCGAGTTCTTC
v_gene: TRBV5-3; j_gene: TRBJ2-7; d_gene: -; abundance: -; CDR3aa: CATPQWGGVKGEDYEQYF; CDR3nt: TGTGCCACCCCACAATGGGGGGGGGTGAAGGGGGAAGACTACGAGCAGTACTTC
v_gene: TRBV27; j_gene: TRBJ2-7; d_gene: -; abundance: -; CDR3aa: CASSLQETYEQYF; CDR3nt: TGTGCCAGCAGTTTACAGGAAACCTACGAGCAGTACTTC
v_gene: TRBV30; j_gene: TRBJ2-7; d_gene: -; abundance: -; CDR3aa: CAWRGPSGAYEQYF; CDR3nt: TGTGCCTGGAGGGGGCCTTCAGGAGCCTACGAGCAGTACTTC
v_gene: TRBV7-9; j_gene: TRBJ1-5; d_gene: TRBD1; abundance: -; CDR3aa: CASSGGQGAIGPQHF; CDR3nt: TGTGCCAGCAGCGGGGGACAGGGGGCGATTGGGCCCCAGCATTTT
v_gene: TRBV28; j_gene: TRBJ2-7; d_gene: TRBD1; abundance: -; CDR3aa: CASSHRGASYEQYF; CDR3nt: TGTGCCAGCAGTCACAGGGGGGCCTCCTACGAGCAGTACTTC
v_gene: TRBV6-5; j_gene: TRBJ2-7; d_gene: -; abundance: -; CDR3aa: CASSYSYGSISEQYF; CDR3nt: TGTGCCAGCAGTTACTCGTACGGGAGTATCAGCGAGCAGTACTTC
v_gene: TRBV6-5; j_gene: TRBJ2-3; d_gene: TRBD2; abundance: -; CDR3aa: CASQTLAGSTDTQYF; CDR3nt: TGTGCCAGCCAAACCCTAGCGGGTAGCACAGATACGCAGTATTTT
v_gene: TRBV6-6; j_gene: TRBJ2-7; d_gene: -; abundance: -; CDR3aa: CASSYPSPYEQYF; CDR3nt: TGTGCCAGCAGTTACCCCTCACCCTACGAGCAGTACTTC
v_gene: TRBV12-1; j_gene: TRBJ2-3; d_gene: -; abundance: -; CDR3aa: CASSFQRDRGQTDTQYF; CDR3nt: TGTGCCAGCAGCTTCCAAAGGGACAGGGGGCAAACAGATACGCAGTATTTT
v_gene: TRBV28; j_gene: TRBJ2-5; d_gene: -; abundance: -; CDR3aa: CASGGGLARDFETQYF; CDR3nt: TGTGCCAGCGGGGGGGGGCTTGCCCGAGATTTTGAGACCCAGTACTTC
v_gene: TRBV27; j_gene: TRBJ1-5; d_gene: TRBD1; abundance: -; CDR3aa: CASSLGPGGGQPQHF; CDR3nt: TGTGCCAGCAGCTTGGGGCCAGGGGGCGGTCAGCCCCAGCATTTT
v_gene: TRBV2; j_gene: TRBJ2-5; d_gene: -; abundance: -; CDR3aa: CASSGIQGTQYF; CDR3nt: TGTGCCAGCAGTGGGATACAAGGGACCCAGTACTTC
v_gene: TRBV4-2; j_gene: TRBJ1-3; d_gene: -; abundance: few; CDR3aa: CASSQAVETSGNTIYF; CDR3nt: TGTGCCAGCAGCCAGGCGGTTGAGACCTCTGGAAACACCATATATTTT
v_gene: TRBV28; j_gene: TRBJ2-2; d_gene: -; abundance: -; CDR3aa: CASRQLATGELFF; CDR3nt: TGTGCCAGCAGGCAACTTGCAACCGGGGAGCTGTTTTTT
v_gene: TRBV5-5; j_gene: TRBJ2-7; d_gene: -; abundance: once; CDR3aa: CASSGGVSGYEQYF; CDR3nt: TGTGCCAGCAGCGGAGGGGTTAGTGGCTACGAGCAGTACTTC
v_gene: TRBV5-6; j_gene: TRBJ2-5; d_gene: TRBD1; abundance: -; CDR3aa: CASSFRQGDTKTQYF; CDR3nt: TGTGCCAGCAGCTTCAGACAGGGGGATACGAAGACCCAGTACTTC
v_gene: TRBV28; j_gene: TRBJ2-3; d_gene: TRBD1; abundance: once; CDR3aa: CASSLGRGQDTQYF; CDR3nt: TGTGCCAGCAGTTTGGGCAGGGGGCAGGATACGCAGTATTTT
v_gene: TRBV30; j_gene: TRBJ2-1; d_gene: TRBD1; abundance: -; CDR3aa: CAWSGTWDRDSYNEQFF; CDR3nt: TGTGCCTGGAGTGGTACATGGGACAGGGACTCCTACAATGAGCAGTTCTTC